This T cell receptor beta chain was obtained from a study of T cell responses to AZD1222 COVID-19 vaccine. Overall study results and limits: Donors were largely white British and mainly female; clonal diversity was possibly underestimated. It was only a handful of AZD1222 recipients who were seropositive at baseline.

A few counts support this clone. Its antigen is currently unknown. V gave up 7 bases and J gave up 3 bases; unmatched junction bases: 12. The germline CDR1 and CDR2 sequences are SQVTM and ANQGSEA. The CDR3 is made up of 15 amino acids. Assay used: immunoSEQ multiplex PCR; TCRdb lists only in-frame clones, some missing. The sample carries some 150,000 clones, about 81% recorded once. The chain employs TRBV29-1 and TRBJ1-1; 9 bases fit TRBD1. The sample was peripheral blood, taken on day 0 of MenACWY control vaccination. The sequence was obtained from an adult in good health. The CDR3 DNA is TGCAGCGCCGGACCGGGACAGGGAGGATACACTGAAGCTTTCTTT. This encodes CSAGPGQGGYTEAFF.